This entry describes one T cell receptor (beta chain). Repertoires were generated with immunoSEQ multiplex PCR, while TCRdb's copy carries only in-frame clones and drops some. The table lists 70,000 or so clones, 75% to 90% of them singletons. The CDR3 extends over 14 amino acids. CDR1 is SGHTS and CDR2 is YDEGEE in the germline V gene. Trimming cost V 0 bases and J 5 bases, with 11 bases left between them. This entry is derived from a study of control samples from healthy donors and cancer patients. This clonotype was sampled from a man aged 50-60 years in good health. The V and J genes are TRBV5-8 and TRBJ1-2, with D possibly matching TRBD1 (5 bases). Sequenced: blood. CDR3 DNA sequence: TGTGCCAGCAGCTTGGCCGGGGCTTATTATGGCTACACCTTC. It specifies CASSLAGAYYGYTF.